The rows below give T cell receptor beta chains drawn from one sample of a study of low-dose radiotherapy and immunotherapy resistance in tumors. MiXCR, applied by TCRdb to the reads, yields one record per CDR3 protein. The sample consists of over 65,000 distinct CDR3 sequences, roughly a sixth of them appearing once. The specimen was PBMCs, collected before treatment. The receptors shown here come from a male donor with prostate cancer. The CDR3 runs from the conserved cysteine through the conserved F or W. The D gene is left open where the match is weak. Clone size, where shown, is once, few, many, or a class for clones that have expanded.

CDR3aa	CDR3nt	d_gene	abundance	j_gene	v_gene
CSVEGAGDEQYF	TGCAGCGTTGAAGGGGCGGGGGACGAGCAGTACTTC	TRBD2	many	TRBJ2-7	TRBV29-1
CASSLLDSGDSRGYQETQYF	TGTGCCAGCAGCTTATTGGACTCAGGGGATTCGAGAGGGTACCAAGAGACCCAGTACTTC	NA	many	TRBJ2-5	TRBV13
CASSSSGGGVWNEQFF	TGTGCCAGCAGCAGTAGCGGGGGAGGGGTTTGGAATGAGCAGTTCTTC	TRBD2	many	TRBJ2-1	TRBV7-8
CASRRGTGGPYEQYF	TGTGCCAGCAGACGGGGGACAGGGGGCCCCTACGAGCAGTACTTC	TRBD1	many	TRBJ2-7	TRBV6-5
CASSSAGARRTDTQYF	TGTGCCAGCAGTTCAGCAGGGGCCCGTCGGACAGATACGCAGTATTTT	NA	many	TRBJ2-3	TRBV12-3/TRBV12-4
CASSARQGSSSGANVLTF	TGTGCCAGCAGCGCTAGACAGGGGTCCAGCTCTGGGGCCAACGTCCTGACTTTC	TRBD1	many	TRBJ2-6	TRBV3-1
CASSRGTSGARGNEQFF	TGTGCCAGCAGCCGAGGGACTAGCGGGGCCCGGGGGAATGAGCAGTTCTTC	TRBD2	few	TRBJ2-1	TRBV5-4
CASNPGGPADEQYF	TGTGCCAGCAACCCCGGGGGGCCGGCGGACGAGCAGTACTTC	NA	many	TRBJ2-7	TRBV9
CASSDPPRIPEAFF	TGTGCCAGCAGTGACCCTCCAAGAATACCTGAAGCTTTCTTT	NA	many	TRBJ1-1	TRBV25-1
CASMGDTLTGELFF	TGCGCCAGCATGGGCGACACGCTCACCGGGGAGCTGTTTTTT	NA	many	TRBJ2-2	TRBV5-1
CASSLLSGRGEETQYF	TGTGCCAGCAGCCTCCTTAGCGGGAGGGGCGAAGAGACCCAGTACTTC	TRBD2	NA	TRBJ2-5	TRBV3-1
CSATERGTSYNEQFF	TGCAGTGCTACGGAGCGGGGAACCTCCTACAATGAGCAGTTCTTC	TRBD2	many	TRBJ2-1	TRBV20-1
CSVAQGGNQPQHF	TGCAGCGTGGCGCAGGGGGGCAATCAGCCCCAGCATTTT	TRBD1	many	TRBJ1-5	TRBV29-1
CASSMGTGGYGYTF	TGTGCCAGCAGCATGGGCACAGGGGGCTATGGCTACACCTTC	TRBD1	few	TRBJ1-2	TRBV7-3
CASSLHDQPGQGSTEAFF	TGTGCCAGCTCACTCCACGATCAACCGGGACAGGGAAGTACTGAAGCTTTCTTT	TRBD1	many	TRBJ1-1	TRBV18
CATSDDPEDQPQHF	TGTGCCACCAGCGATGATCCTGAAGATCAGCCCCAGCATTTT	NA	many	TRBJ1-5	TRBV15
CASSPGVLDEQYF	TGTGCCAGCTCACCCGGGGTTCTGGACGAGCAGTACTTC	NA	many	TRBJ2-7	TRBV18
CASSQEASGAHSYEQYF	TGTGCCAGCAGCCAAGAGGCTAGCGGGGCCCATTCCTACGAGCAGTACTTC	TRBD2	many	TRBJ2-7	TRBV4-2
CASSLGQASGNTIYF	TGTGCCAGCAGCTTAGGACAGGCCTCTGGAAACACCATATATTTT	NA	many	TRBJ1-3	TRBV7-2
CASSSVGRVGGELFF	TGTGCCAGCAGCTCTGTAGGCAGGGTCGGCGGGGAGCTGTTTTTT	NA	few	TRBJ2-2	TRBV11-2
CSARPHGSGANVLTF	TGCAGTGCTAGACCACATGGGTCTGGGGCCAACGTCCTGACTTTC	NA	many	TRBJ2-6	TRBV20-1
CASNEGGLGTGELFF	TGTGCCAGCAACGAGGGGGGATTAGGCACCGGGGAGCTGTTTTTT	NA	many	TRBJ2-2	TRBV6-6
CASRIRGGGAYGYTF	TGTGCCAGCAGGATCAGGGGAGGGGGCGCCTATGGCTACACCTTC	TRBD1	NA	TRBJ1-2	TRBV6-2/TRBV6-3
CASSLEAIYNEQFF	TGCGCCAGCAGCTTGGAAGCTATCTACAATGAGCAGTTCTTC	NA	NA	TRBJ2-1	TRBV5-1
CASSLITGTNGELFF	TGTGCCAGCAGCTTAATAACAGGGACTAACGGGGAGCTGTTTTTT	NA	many	TRBJ2-2	TRBV7-2
CASSQKSGGEGDTQYF	TGTGCCAGCAGCCAAAAGAGCGGGGGGGAGGGAGATACGCAGTATTTT	TRBD2	many	TRBJ2-3	TRBV3-1
CASSPRTTNEKLFF	TGTGCCAGCAGCCCACGAACAACTAATGAAAAACTGTTTTTT	NA	many	TRBJ1-4	TRBV7-2